At least ten counts were recorded for the clone carrying this TCR beta chain. No antigen is known for it. The diagnostic workup employed clinical symptoms, serum thyroxine, TRAb, thyroid ultrasound and orbital computed tomography. RNA transcripts served as template for amplifying TCR beta CDR3 sequences. Following a first-round RT-PCR that used HTBI primers, a second-round multiplex PCR was carried out. MiXCR, applied by TCRdb to the multiplex PCR reads, yields one record per CDR3 protein. The sample yields around 1,000,000 distinct CDR3 sequences, 35% to 45% seen once. This CDR3 comprises 13 residues. J gave up 10 bases and V 12 bases, and 10 bases lay outside the gene matches. Germline CDR1 KGHDR, CDR2 SFDVKD. These data come from a study of Graves' ophthalmopathy and Graves' hyperthyroidism. About the research overall: Hyperthyroidism showing no ophthalmopathy within 18 months of follow-up was stable.

Whole-study findings and limits: Most expanded clonotypes from thyroid (those above 0.001 frequency) were also found in blood.

Sequencing was performed on peripheral blood or thyroid tissue (not recorded which). This TCR derives from an adult man with Graves' hyperthyroidism. The V and J genes are TRBV24-1 and TRBJ1-6; 8 bases agree with TRBD1. CDR3 residues: CASQGAGNSPLHF. CDR3 sequence (DNA): TGTGCCTCCCAGGGGGCAGGGAACTCACCCCTCCACTTT.